This TCR beta chain originates from a study of identical twins. Trimming removed 6 bases at V and 8 bases at J, with 16 bases between. The CDR3 is 13 residues long. MiXCR, applied by TCRdb to the 5' RACE reads, yields one record per CDR3 protein. This sample has approximately 700,000 distinct CDR3 sequences, with 5.5% to 7.5% found just once. The genes are TRBV12-3 or TRBV12-4 and TRBJ1-2; TRBD1 might be the D (5 bases). This sequence was found in a young man in good health. Input material: naive T cells sorted from blood. CDR3 loop: CASSLAGGNGYTF. The CDR3 coding sequence is TGTGCCAGCAGCCTGGCCGGGGGAAACGGCTACACCTTC.